This T cell receptor (beta chain) stems from a study of T cells in Graves' hyperthyroidism and ophthalmopathy. Patients aged 18 to 65 had newly diagnosed hyperthyroidism of under 2 months' duration. Germline V gives CDR1 SGHKS, CDR2 YYEKEE (reference sequence). V was clipped by 4 bases and J by 1 base, with 17 bases between them. CDR3 length: 16 residues. Study-level results: Blood also held most thyroid clonotypes expanded beyond 0.001.

TCR beta CDR3 region amplification was performed from RNA transcripts. HTBI primers were employed in a first-round RT-PCR of the TCR CDR3. TCRdb re-analysed the multiplex PCR reads in MiXCR, keeping a single row per CDR3 protein. The data contain 690,000 or so distinct CDR3 sequences, 18% of them singletons. Of note for this clonotype: What it recognizes is unknown.

The chain is built from TRBV5-5 and TRBJ2-5; either TRBD1 or TRBD2 may fit D (5 bases each). The TCR comes from a woman aged 50 to 65 with Graves' hyperthyroidism that later progressed to Graves' ophthalmopathy. Sequences were obtained from blood. The CDR3 region has the DNA TGTGCCAGCAGCCAACAAGGGACCATGATCCAAGAGACCCAGTACTTC. As protein: CASSQQGTMIQETQYF.